Each of the 10 T cell receptor beta chains below was sequenced from the same sample in a study of cytomegalovirus exposure and HLA in healthy donors. PCR employed 60 Vbeta and 13 Jbeta primers. TCRdb's table, derived via immunoSEQ multiplex PCR, lists solely in-frame clones and lacks some. The clone table shows around 150,000 clones, with the ten largest holding around 1.2%. Sequencing was carried out using PBMCs. These receptors were collected from a woman in her sixties in good health and CMV-seronegative.

The chain couples TRBV7-3 to TRBJ2-5; D uncertain. Trimming left V 3 bases short and J 2 bases short, with 7 bases between. Germline V gene data show CDR1 as SGHTA and CDR2 as FQGTGA. The CDR3 has 13 residues. The CDR3 DNA reads as TGTGCCAGCAGCTTGGGCAGACAAGAGACCCAGTACTTC. Encoded protein: CASSLGRQETQYF.

This chain uses TRBV9 with TRBJ2-3, with 7 bases matching TRBD1. Losses at the gene ends were 4 bases for V and 0 bases for J; bases not matched to a gene: 8. The CDR3 spans 16 residues. Germline loops: CDR1 SGDLS, CDR2 YYNGEE. The CDR3 spells CASSRTGTASTDTQYF. Written as DNA, the CDR3 is TGTGCCAGCAGCCGGACCGGGACAGCGAGCACAGATACGCAGTATTTT.

This chain links TRBV6-1 with TRBJ1-6; D remains unclear. V was pared by 5 bases and J by 0 bases, with 8 bases between. Germline values: CDR1 MNHNS, CDR2 SASEGT. CDR3 length: 15 amino acids. The DNA of the CDR3 is TGTGCCAGCAGTCTCTCGAGCTCCTATAATTCACCCCTCCACTTT. Residues: CASSLSSSYNSPLHF.

V is TRBV4-1 and J is TRBJ2-5; a weak D match, TRBD1 (7 bases). The J call may be incorrect, as the DNA end agrees better with TRBJ2-7. CDR3 length equals 15 residues. Germline CDR1 reads MGHRA; CDR2 reads YSYEKL. CDR3 bases: TGCGCCAGCAGCCAAGGACAGGGACTTGCCTACGAGCAGTACTTC. Its protein product is CASSQGQGLAYEQYF.

This chain connects TRBV6-1 to TRBJ1-5, with D perhaps matching TRBD1 (5 bases). The CDR3 runs to 15 residues. The ends were cut back, 6 bases at V and 0 bases at J, with 12 bases in the middle. CDR1 and CDR2 from the germline V gene are MNHNS and SASEGT. In nucleotides, the CDR3 is TGTGCCAGCAGGGGGCTTAAGTATAGCAATCAGCCCCAGCATTTT. Encoded protein: CASRGLKYSNQPQHF.

V and J are TRBV7-2 and TRBJ2-7, with D possibly being TRBD1 (5 bases). The V gene's germline CDR1 is SGHTA and CDR2 FQGNSA. Trimming shortened V by 3 bases and J by 4 bases, and 10 bases separated the two germline ends. The CDR3 is made up of 13 amino acids. The chain's CDR3 is CASSFDRQYEQYF. CDR3 nucleotides: TGTGCCAGCAGCTTTGACAGACAGTACGAGCAGTACTTC.

The chain links TRBV4-2 to TRBJ2-2; maybe TRBD2 (6 bases). The germline V and J ends were trimmed by 3 bases and 0 bases, with 8 bases remaining between them. The CDR3 covers 15 residues. The germline V gene has CDR1 LGHNA and CDR2 YNFKEQ. The DNA for the CDR3 is TGTGCCAGCAGCCACGGGGGAACGAACACCGGGGAGCTGTTTTTT. Protein sequence: CASSHGGTNTGELFF.

V is TRBV6-5 and J is TRBJ2-7, with 8 nucleotides matching TRBD2. The CDR3 has 16 residues. Unmatched junction bases numbered 6, after V lost 0 bases and J lost 2 bases. CDR1 is MNHEY, CDR2 SVGAGI, per germline. CDR3 in DNA: TGTGCCAGCAGTTACTCGGGGAGCGGGGGACCCTACGAGCAGTACTTC. This sequence encodes CASSYSGSGGPYEQYF.

The rearrangement links TRBV13 to TRBJ2-3; D not certain. Germline CDR1 is PRHDT and CDR2 is FYEKMQ (reference sequence). CDR3 length: 14 amino acids. The ends were cut back, 5 bases at V and 1 base at J, with 10 bases in the middle. The CDR3 protein is CASSPLSGTDTQYF. The CDR3 bases are TGTGCCAGCAGCCCCCTCAGCGGCACAGATACGCAGTATTTT.

The chain joins TRBV29-1 to TRBJ1-4; a weak D match, TRBD1 (5 bases). This CDR3 has 19 amino acids. Germline assignment: CDR1 SQVTM and CDR2 ANQGSEA. Trimming left V 5 bases short and J 0 bases short, with 25 bases between. Here the CDR3 DNA reads TGCAGCGTTCTGGAGCAGTTTTTGGTGTTAGGGGCAACTAATGAAAAACTGTTTTTT. It specifies CSVLEQFLVLGATNEKLFF.